The T cell receptor beta chain under discussion was sequenced for a study of OX40 agonist ivuxolimab in advanced cancers. Data came from immunoSEQ multiplex PCR; TCRdb stores just in-frame clones and leaves some out. This table holds 54,000 or so clones, roughly 84% found once. Germline assignment: CDR1 SGHTA and CDR2 FQGNSA. The germline V and J ends were trimmed by 5 bases and 0 bases, with 10 bases remaining between them. The CDR3 loop spans 14 amino acids. Of note for this clone: Its antigen remains unknown.

Blood draws occurred at baseline, cycle 4 day 1, and cycle 7 day 1. Broader study findings: The mean number of expanded clones was higher in CD8+ T cells than in CD4+.

The chain uses TRBV7-2 and TRBJ2-5; D perhaps matches TRBD2 (5 bases). The input for sequencing was CD4+ or CD8+ T cells sorted from blood, taken in a trial of the OX40 agonist ivuxolimab. The TCR originated in an adult with an advanced solid tumor such as melanoma, head and neck, liver or kidney cancer. DNA for the CDR3: TGTGCCAGCAGCGCCCTCGGGGACCAAGAGACCCAGTACTTC. Its translation: CASSALGDQETQYF.